In this sample, the clone carrying this T cell receptor beta chain turned up a few times. The antigen is unknown. It was one heparinised blood draw, averaging roughly 120 mL, that each donor gave. Every isolated RNA sample was fully reverse transcribed, so sequencing captured expressed TCRB transcripts. Profiling relied on immunoSEQ multiplex PCR, and the TCRdb table lists in-frame clones only, not all of them. The table includes approximately 730,000 clones, roughly 13% detected once. The entry originates in a study of beta chain features in type 1 diabetes. For the study at large: Cell yields, gender and age were comparable in patients and healthy donors.

The CDR3 sequence is 17 residues long. Deletions cut 4 bases from V and 1 base from J, with 17 bases between. The V gene's germline CDR1 is SGHTA and CDR2 FQGNSA. Study results and caveats: Shorter TCRB CDR3s, moderately but significantly so, marked every one of the four CD4+ subsets in Type 1 diabetes patients.

The chain uses TRBV7-2 and TRBJ1-5; a weak D match, TRBD1 (5 bases). What was sequenced was naive CD4+ T cells from blood. The receptor comes from a man younger than 30 with type 1 diabetes. CDR3 bases: TGTGCCAGCAGCTCGGGTGGGAGGGGATGGAGCAATCAGCCCCAGCATTTT. Translating it yields CASSSGGRGWSNQPQHF.